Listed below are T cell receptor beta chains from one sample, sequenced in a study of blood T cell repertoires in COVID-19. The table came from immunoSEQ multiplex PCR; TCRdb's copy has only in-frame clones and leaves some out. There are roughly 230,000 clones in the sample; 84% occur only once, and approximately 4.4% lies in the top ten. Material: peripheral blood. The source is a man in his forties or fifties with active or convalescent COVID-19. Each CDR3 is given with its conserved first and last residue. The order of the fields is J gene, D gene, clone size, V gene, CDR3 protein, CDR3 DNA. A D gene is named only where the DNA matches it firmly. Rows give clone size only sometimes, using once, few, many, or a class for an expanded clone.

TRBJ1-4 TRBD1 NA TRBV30 CAWSVARTGDWEKLFF TGTGCCTGGAGTGTAGCACGAACAGGGGATTGGGAAAAACTGTTTTTT
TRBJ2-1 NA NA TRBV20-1 CSASSGGLHNEQFF TGCAGTGCTAGTTCTGGGGGCCTCCACAATGAGCAGTTCTTC
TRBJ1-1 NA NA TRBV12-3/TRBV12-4 CASSTGRTEAFF TGTGCCAGCAGCACAGGGAGAACTGAAGCTTTCTTT
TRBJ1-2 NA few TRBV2 CASSHSYGYTF TGTGCCAGCAGTCACAGCTATGGCTACACCTTC
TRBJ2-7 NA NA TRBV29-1 CSVEARSYEQYF TGCAGCGTTGAAGCCCGCTCCTACGAGCAGTACTTC
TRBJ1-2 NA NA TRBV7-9 CASSPGSGGGYGYTF TGTGCCAGCAGCCCGGGCAGCGGGGGGGGTTACGGCTACACCTTC
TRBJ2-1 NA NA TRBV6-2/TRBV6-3 CASSYLGLPQFF TGTGCCAGCAGTTACTTGGGACTCCCTCAGTTCTTC
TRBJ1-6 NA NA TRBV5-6 CASSWGLNSPLHF TGTGCCAGCAGCTGGGGACTGAATTCACCCCTCCACTTT
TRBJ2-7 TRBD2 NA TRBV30 CAWSSGTWGEQYF TGTGCCTGGAGTAGCGGGACCTGGGGCGAGCAGTACTTC
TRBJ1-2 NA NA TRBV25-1 CASSESGYGYTF TGTGCCAGCAGTGAATCCGGGTATGGCTACACCTTC
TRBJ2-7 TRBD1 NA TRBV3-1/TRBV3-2 CASGGRDRGYEQYF TGTGCCAGCGGGGGCCGGGACAGGGGATACGAGCAGTACTTC
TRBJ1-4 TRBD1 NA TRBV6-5 CASRSGQGSREKLFF TGTGCCAGCAGATCTGGACAGGGAAGTCGGGAGAAACTGTTTTTT
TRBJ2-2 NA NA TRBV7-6 CASSATNTGELFF TGTGCCAGCAGCGCGACTAACACCGGGGAGCTGTTTTTT
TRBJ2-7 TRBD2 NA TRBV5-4 CASSPGTSASYEQYF TGTGCCAGCAGTCCCGGGACTAGCGCCTCCTACGAGCAGTACTTC
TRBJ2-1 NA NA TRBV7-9 CASRRGRYNEQFF TGTGCCAGCCGCCGGGGGAGATACAATGAGCAGTTCTTC
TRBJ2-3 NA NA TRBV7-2 CASSLAAPAVDTQYF TGTGCCAGCAGCTTAGCCGCCCCAGCGGTAGATACGCAGTATTTT
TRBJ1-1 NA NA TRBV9 CASSLDGSGAEAFF TGTGCCAGCAGCCTCGACGGGAGCGGGGCTGAAGCTTTCTTT
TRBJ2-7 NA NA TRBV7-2 CASSPPGRVLGGEQYF TGTGCCAGCAGCCCCCCTGGGCGGGTCCTCGGAGGCGAGCAGTACTTC
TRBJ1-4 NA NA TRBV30 CACPIGVNEKLFF TGTGCCTGTCCCATAGGGGTTAATGAAAAACTGTTTTTT
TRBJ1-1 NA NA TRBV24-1 CATSDRGEGEAFF TGTGCCACCAGTGACCGCGGGGAAGGTGAAGCTTTCTTT
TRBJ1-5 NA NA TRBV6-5 CASRETSSNQPQHF TGTGCCAGCAGGGAGACCAGTTCGAATCAGCCCCAGCATTTT
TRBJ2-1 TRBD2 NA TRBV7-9 CASSPGASGSYNEQFF TGTGCCAGCAGCCCCGGGGCTAGCGGATCGTACAATGAGCAGTTCTTC
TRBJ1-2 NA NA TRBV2 CASSEGGRGYGYTF TGTGCCAGCAGTGAAGGGGGCAGGGGCTATGGCTACACCTTC
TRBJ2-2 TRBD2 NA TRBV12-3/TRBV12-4 CASTGTNLLKLFF TGTGCCAGCACCGGGACTAACCTCCTGAAGCTGTTTTTT
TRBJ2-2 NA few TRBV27 CASTPWGGSGTGELFF TGTGCCAGCACCCCCTGGGGTGGAAGCGGCACCGGGGAGCTGTTTTTT
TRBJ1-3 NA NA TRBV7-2 CASSQSRGAEGNTIYF TGTGCCAGCAGCCAAAGTCGGGGGGCGGAAGGAAACACCATATATTTT
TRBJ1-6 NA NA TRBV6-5 CASSYTGIGSPLHF TGTGCCAGCAGTTATACAGGGATCGGTTCACCCCTCCACTTT
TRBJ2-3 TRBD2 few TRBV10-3 CAISEHLAGAGDTQYF TGTGCCATCAGTGAACACCTAGCGGGGGCTGGGGATACGCAGTATTTT
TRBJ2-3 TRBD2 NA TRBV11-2 CASSAPSGGADTQYF TGTGCCAGCAGCGCCCCTAGCGGGGGGGCGGATACGCAGTATTTT
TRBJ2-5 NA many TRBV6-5 CASSPLGEETQYF TGTGCCAGCAGCCCCCTCGGGGAAGAGACCCAGTACTTC
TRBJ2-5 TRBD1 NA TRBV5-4 CASSGWGQTPQETQYF TGTGCCAGCAGCGGGTGGGGACAGACACCTCAAGAGACCCAGTACTTC
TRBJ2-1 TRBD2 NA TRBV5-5 CASSTTSGVYEQFF TGTGCCAGCAGCACGACTAGCGGGGTTTATGAGCAGTTCTTC
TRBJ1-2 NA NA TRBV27 CASSLSRGNGYTF TGTGCCAGCAGTTTATCTCGGGGTAATGGCTACACCTTC
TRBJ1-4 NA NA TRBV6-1 CASSERAGRGNEKLFF TGTGCCAGCAGTGAAAGGGCAGGGAGGGGGAATGAAAAACTGTTTTTT
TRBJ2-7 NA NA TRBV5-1 CASSPATERAYEQYF TGCGCCAGCAGCCCCGCAACAGAGCGGGCCTACGAGCAGTACTTC
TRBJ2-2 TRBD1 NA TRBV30 CAWSKGQGDLAGELFF TGTGCCTGGAGTAAGGGACAGGGTGATTTGGCCGGGGAGCTGTTTTTT
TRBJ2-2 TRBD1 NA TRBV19 CASRIQGNTNTGELFF TGTGCCAGTAGGATACAGGGGAATACGAACACCGGGGAGCTGTTTTTT
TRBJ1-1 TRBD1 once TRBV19 CASGTGITEAFF TGTGCCAGTGGGACAGGAATCACTGAAGCTTTCTTT
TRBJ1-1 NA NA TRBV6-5 CASSYWAGEKAFF TGTGCCAGCAGTTACTGGGCAGGGGAAAAAGCTTTCTTT